This T cell receptor beta chain was sequenced for a study of blood T cell repertoires in COVID-19. Authors' processing steps: Scientists estimated how many nucleated cells there were by amplifying reference gene primers. The protocol was immunoSEQ multiplex PCR, while the TCRdb copy is restricted to in-frame clones and leaves out a portion. The V and J calls and clone size were taken over from that table, and D and trimming were inferred from the DNA. Of approximately 300,000 clones in the sample, around 80% are singletons; the top ten hold approximately 1.1%. Germline assignment: CDR1 MNHEY and CDR2 SVGAGI. The CDR3 contains 13 residues. V lost 6 bases and J 3 bases, leaving 11 bases between the germline ends.

J is TRBJ1-1 and V is TRBV6-5; TRBD1 is a possible D gene (6 bases). The TCR was taken from a woman in her forties or fifties with acute or convalescent COVID-19. The specimen was peripheral blood. CDR3: CASRDRYHTEAFF. CDR3 bases: TGTGCCAGCAGAGACAGGTACCACACTGAAGCTTTCTTT.